The source of this T cell receptor (beta chain) is a study of T cells and copy number aberrations in small-cell lung cancer. V gave up 3 bases and J gave up 5 bases; unmatched junction bases: 6. Germline CDR1 is SGHNT and CDR2 is YYREEE (reference sequence). The CDR3 consists of 14 residues. Repertoires were generated with immunoSEQ multiplex PCR, while TCRdb's copy carries only in-frame clones and drops some. Found here are fewer than 500 clones, over 75% of them singletons; the top ten hold 10%. Tumor regions needed an expected yield of at least 150 ng DNA. Overall study results and limits: The tissue was entirely formalin-fixed and paraffin-embedded, which is known to produce sequencing artifacts. Versus adjacent lung, tumor T-cell richness and clonality were lower; density nonsignificantly.

In regard to this clone: Antigen specificity is unknown.

This clonotype originated in a woman aged 60 to 75 with small cell lung cancer. The specimen sequenced was tumor tissue. The rearrangement links TRBV5-4 to TRBJ1-1; 8 bases line up with TRBD1. The CDR3: CASSSPGQVTEAFF. CDR3 nucleotide sequence: TGTGCCAGCAGCTCGCCGGGACAGGTGACTGAAGCTTTCTTT. The variable domain in full, with the rest retrieved from reference TRBV5-4 and TRBJ1-1, is ETGVTQSPTHLIKTRGQQVTLRCSSQSGHNTVSWYQQALGQGPQFIFQYYREEENGRGNFPPRFSGLQFPNYSSELNVNALELDDSALYLCASSSPGQVTEAFFGQGTRLTVV.